A single sample is the source of the 21 T cell receptor beta chains below, sequenced in a study of blood T cell repertoires in COVID-19 (dated by TCRdb to 2019 to 2021). The library was made by the immunoSEQ multiplex PCR assay. TCRdb limited this immuneACCESS table to in-frame rearrangements with V and J called. A share of clones is missing; checked studies link under half to unresolved V genes, and the rest is unexplained. Here the sample has about 120,000 clones; around 87% occur a single time. Jointly, the top ten make up 3.8% of the sample. Input material: peripheral blood. Receptors were obtained from a woman aged 60-75 years with COVID-19, enrolled during active disease.

This chain connects TRBV5-1 to TRBJ2-7; D unclear. This CDR3 is 13 amino acids long. Germline lookup yields CDR1 SGHRS and CDR2 YFSETQ. V was shortened by 0 bases and J by 2 bases, with 6 bases between the two germline ends. The CDR3 loop reads CASSLDLAYEQYF. DNA for the CDR3: TGCGCCAGCAGCTTGGATCTCGCCTACGAGCAGTACTTC.

The chain couples TRBV18 to TRBJ2-4; a weak D match, TRBD1 (5 bases). The CDR3 spans 15 residues. The germline V gene has CDR1 KGHSH and CDR2 LQKENI. The V and J ends lost 0 bases and 6 bases respectively, with 12 bases between them. Here the CDR3 reads CASSPPNRIGNIQYF. In DNA form, the CDR3 reads TGTGCCAGCTCACCACCGAACAGGATCGGAAACATTCAGTACTTC.

This chain connects TRBV19 to TRBJ1-1, with a weak D call TRBD1 (5 bases). Germline CDR1 is LNHDA and CDR2 is SQIVND (reference sequence). Trimming took 5 bases from V and 4 from J, leaving 11 bases between them. The CDR3 is made up of 13 amino acids. CDR3 sequence reads: CASSAGSTTEAFF. CDR3 nucleotides: TGTGCCAGTAGTGCAGGGTCCACCACTGAAGCTTTCTTT.

This clone occurred a few times. V and J are TRBV18 and TRBJ2-7; 10 bases are shared with TRBD1. There are 14 residues in the CDR3. The V gene end was trimmed by 4 bases and the J gene end by 4 bases; junction bases not matched to a gene: 4. CDR1 and CDR2 from the germline V gene are KGHSH and LQKENI. The CDR3, as DNA: TGTGCCAGCTCACAAGGACAGGGGGATTACGAGCAGTACTTC. Protein sequence: CASSQGQGDYEQYF.

The chain joins TRBV6-6 to TRBJ2-3; 8 bases are shared with TRBD1. Germline V gene sequence: CDR1 MNHNY, CDR2 SVGAGI (reference sequence). This CDR3 spans 16 amino acids. V shed 5 bases and J 8 bases; nucleotides not matched to a gene: 15. The CDR3 reads CASSKFLGQGRGTQYF. The CDR3 DNA reads as TGTGCCAGCAGTAAATTTCTCGGACAGGGAAGGGGTACGCAGTATTTT.

The chain joins TRBV6-6 to TRBJ1-2, with D perhaps matching TRBD1 (5 bases). The V and J ends lost 2 bases and 3 bases respectively, with 10 bases between them. Looked up from germline, CDR1 is MNHNY and CDR2 is SVGAGI (reference sequence). This CDR3 has 14 residues. The CDR3 sequence is CASSYPGQDYGYTF. The CDR3 region has the DNA TGTGCCAGCAGTTACCCTGGACAAGACTATGGCTACACCTTC.

This clone was counted once. The J gene is TRBJ1-2, the V gene TRBV15, with D hard to call. The CDR3 covers 14 residues. The V end lost 1 base, the J end lost 4 bases, and 10 bases lay between the germline ends. The V gene's germline CDR1 is LNHNV and CDR2 YYDKDF (reference sequence). CDR3 in amino acids: CATSRVEPGYGYTF. CDR3 DNA: TGTGCCACCAGCAGAGTTGAGCCAGGCTATGGCTACACCTTC. Filled out from reference TRBV15 and TRBJ1-2, the complete variable domain reads DAMVIQNPRYQVTQFGKPVTLSCSQTLNHNVMYWYQQKSSQAPKLLFHYYDKDFNNEADTPDNFQSRRPNTSFCFLDIRSPGLGDTAMYLCATSRVEPGYGYTFGSGTRLTVV.

The V gene is TRBV6-2 or TRBV6-3, the J gene TRBJ2-7; the match to TRBD2 covers 7 bases. With 0 bases clipped from V and 6 bases from J, the junction kept 11 bases outside the gene matches. There are 16 residues in the CDR3. Germline V lookup: CDR1 MNHEY, CDR2 SVGEGT. CDR3 sequence reads: CASSYSSDRGVGEQYF. The CDR3 region has the DNA TGTGCCAGCAGTTACTCGAGTGATCGGGGGGTTGGCGAGCAGTACTTC.

This clone came up a few times. The CDR3 region has the DNA TGTGCCAGCAGCTTTTTTGACCGTCTGGGCGAAAAACTGTTTTTT. Protein: CASSFFDRLGEKLFF. The chain combines TRBV11-3 with TRBJ1-4, with no clear D. V was clipped by 3 bases and J by 8 bases, with 16 bases between them. The CDR3 totals 15 residues. In germline, CDR1 is SGHNT, CDR2 YENEEA.

The V gene is TRBV3-1 (or the pseudogene TRBV3-2), the J gene TRBJ1-6; 9 bases are shared with TRBD1. The CDR3 sequence is 14 residues long. J was trimmed by 8 bases and V by 4 bases; bases with no gene match: 3. Germline assignment: CDR1 LGHDT and CDR2 YNNKEL (reference sequence). The CDR3 DNA is TGTGCCAGCAGCCCTCGACAGGGGGATTCACCCCTCCACTTT. Protein product: CASSPRQGDSPLHF.

The rearrangement links TRBV19 to TRBJ2-7, with TRBD1 identical over 10 bases. Germline trimming cut 5 bases from V and 2 bases from J; bases unmatched to any gene: 3. This CDR3 is built from 14 residues. CDR1 and CDR2 from the germline V gene are LNHDA and SQIVND (reference sequence). The CDR3 DNA reads TGTGCCAGTAGTTCGGGACAGGGGACCTACGAGCAGTACTTC. This sequence encodes CASSSGQGTYEQYF.

The chain recombines TRBV18 with TRBJ2-2; TRBD1 matches 7 bases. This CDR3 region has 15 residues. The J segment lost 1 base and the V segment lost 2 bases, leaving 1 base of the junction unmatched. CDR1 and CDR2 (germline): KGHSH, LQKENI. As DNA, the CDR3 is TGTGCCAGCTCACCAAGACAGGGGAACACCGGGGAGCTGTTTTTT. As protein: CASSPRQGNTGELFF.

This rearrangement joins TRBV19 to TRBJ1-4; D gene ambiguous. Looked up from germline, CDR1 is LNHDA and CDR2 is SQIVND (reference sequence). Between the trimmed V and J ends, which lost 3 bases and 10 bases, there was a span of 15 bases. The CDR3 is 14 residues long. DNA of the CDR3: TGTGCCAGTAGTATGGGAGAAGGACGCGGAAAACTGTTTTTT. This translates into CASSMGEGRGKLFF.

The genes are TRBV5-4 and TRBJ2-1; D possibly corresponds to TRBD2 (5 bases). The V gene's germline CDR1 is SGHNT and CDR2 YYREEE (reference sequence). Trimming removed 1 base from V and 0 bases from J, with 8 bases in between. The CDR3 consists of 15 residues. The CDR3 sequence is CASSLTGSSYNEQFF. DNA of the CDR3: TGTGCCAGCAGCTTGACGGGGAGCTCCTACAATGAGCAGTTCTTC. Variable domain in full (rest from reference TRBV5-4 and TRBJ2-1): ETGVTQSPTHLIKTRGQQVTLRCSSQSGHNTVSWYQQALGQGPQFIFQYYREEENGRGNFPPRFSGLQFPNYSSELNVNALELDDSALYLCASSLTGSSYNEQFFGPGTRLTVL.

The genes are TRBV6-5 and TRBJ1-2, with TRBD1 matching 10 bases. V trimming: 0 bases; J trimming: 5 bases; junction bases outside the gene matches: 3. Looked up from germline, CDR1 is MNHEY and CDR2 is SVGAGI. The CDR3 is 15 residues long. CDR3 in amino acids: CASSYSDRGLYGYTF. The CDR3 bases are TGTGCCAGCAGTTACTCCGACAGGGGGCTTTATGGCTACACCTTC.

This rearrangement joins TRBV7-8 to TRBJ1-2; D is perhaps TRBD1 (5 bases). There are 14 residues in the CDR3. V lost 6 bases and J lost 4, with 15 bases in between. Per germline, CDR1 SGHVS and CDR2 FQNEAQ. CDR3 sequence: CASSPRGSLYGYTF. CDR3 DNA sequence: TGTGCCAGCAGTCCGCGGGGGTCCCTCTATGGCTACACCTTC.

This clone was seen just once. The rearrangement links TRBV5-1 to TRBJ1-4, with D possibly TRBD1 on 5 matching bases. The germline V gene encodes CDR1 SGHRS and CDR2 YFSETQ. This CDR3 has 14 residues. Trimming left V 4 bases short and J 8 bases short, with 15 bases between. DNA of the CDR3: TGCGCCAGCAGCAGAGACAGCTTGGAGGAAAAACTGTTTTTT. Translation gives CASSRDSLEEKLFF.

This chain connects TRBV25-1 to TRBJ1-1; D gene unclear. Germline V gives CDR1 MGHDK, CDR2 SYGVNS. CDR3 length: 13 amino acids. The V end lost 6 bases, the J end lost 5 bases, and 13 bases lay between the germline ends. The CDR3 nucleotides read TGTGCCAGCAGCTTCCGGGGATTTACTGAAGCTTTCTTT. Translation gives CASSFRGFTEAFF.

The J gene is TRBJ2-3, the V gene TRBV9; 9 bases match TRBD2. Germline trimming cut 3 bases from V and 0 bases from J; bases unmatched to any gene: 2. Germline V lookup: CDR1 SGDLS, CDR2 YYNGEE. The CDR3 contains 15 residues. The CDR3 DNA sequence: TGTGCCAGCAGCGCCGGGACTAGCAGCACAGATACGCAGTATTTT. Protein sequence: CASSAGTSSTDTQYF.

This chain uses TRBV4-1 with TRBJ2-3; perhaps TRBD1 as D (6 bases). The CDR3 length is 17 residues. V was pared by 0 bases and J by 0 bases, with 13 bases between. Germline loops: CDR1 MGHRA, CDR2 YSYEKL. In nucleotides, the CDR3 is TGCGCCAGCAGCCAAGAAGGGGACATCTCTAGCACAGATACGCAGTATTTT. Its protein is CASSQEGDISSTDTQYF.

The chain carries TRBV4-3 and TRBJ2-6, with TRBD1 matching 11 bases. The CDR3 sequence is 20 residues long. V lost 3 bases and J lost 0; bases outside the gene matches: 10. Germline lookup yields CDR1 LGHNA and CDR2 YSLEER. CDR3 protein: CASSQGAGQGASSGANVLTF. The CDR3 nucleotides are TGCGCCAGCAGCCAGGGTGCCGGACAGGGGGCCTCCTCTGGGGCCAACGTCCTGACTTTC.